The next 23 T cell receptor beta chains were all read from a single sample in a study of monozygotic twins with inflammatory bowel disease. For each CDR3 protein, TCRdb gives one entry from its re-call of the 5' RACE reads, without DNA. The sample includes about 160,000 distinct CDR3 sequences. Sequencing input: blood. The receptors originated from a human donor with ulcerative colitis or Crohn's disease, or a healthy co-twin of an affected twin (not recorded which).

The V and J genes are TRBV6-1 and TRBJ2-2; as DNA is missing, the TRBD1 call by TCRdb cannot be tested. The CDR3 is 16 residues long. Per germline, CDR1 MNHNS and CDR2 SASEGT. CDR3 loop: CASTPEGTGENGELFF.

The gene calls are TRBV12-3 or TRBV12-4 and TRBJ1-2; TCRdb designates TRBD1, a call that cannot be tested without DNA. This CDR3 has 15 residues. CDR3 residues: CASSFRSGRVNGYTF.

This chain links TRBV5-1 with TRBJ2-5; TCRdb reports TRBD1, a call that lacks DNA to check it against. Germline lookup yields CDR1 SGHRS and CDR2 YFSETQ. There are 15 residues in the CDR3. CDR3 amino acids: CASSSGGPSQETQYF.

The V gene is TRBV5-1, the J gene TRBJ2-6; TCRdb proposes TRBD1, but this gene call is untestable without DNA. This CDR3 contains 18 residues. Germline V CDR1 and CDR2: SGHRS, YFSETQ. The CDR3 protein is CASSLAGTGYSGANVLTF. The full variable domain, rest sourced from reference TRBV5-1 and TRBJ2-6, is KAGVTQTPRYLIKTRGQQVTLSCSPISGHRSVSWYQQTPGQGLQFLFEYFSETQRNKGNFPGRFSGRQFSNSRSEMNVSTLELGDSALYLCASSLAGTGYSGANVLTFGAGSRLTVL.

The gene calls are TRBV18 and TRBJ2-3. There are 14 residues in the CDR3. Germline lookup yields CDR1 KGHSH and CDR2 LQKENI. The CDR3 loop reads CASSPPARTDTQYF.

This chain connects TRBV3-1 to TRBJ1-1; TCRdb outputs TRBD1, but without DNA this stays unchecked. Germline assignment: CDR1 LGHDT and CDR2 YNNKEL (reference sequence). The CDR3 has 16 residues. This CDR3 is CASSQDGGASNTEAFF.

The chain is built from TRBV5-1 and TRBJ2-7; TCRdb reports TRBD1, a call that lacks DNA to check it against. CDR3 length: 16 residues. Germline CDR1 is SGHRS and CDR2 is YFSETQ. CDR3 residues: CASSIDTGQSFYEQYF.

The chain carries TRBV5-1 and TRBJ2-1. Germline V gene lookup returns CDR1 SGHRS and CDR2 YFSETQ. The CDR3 length is 12 residues. The CDR3 loop reads CASSYPQDEQFF.

This chain joins TRBV9 and TRBJ2-7. Germline CDR1 reads SGDLS; CDR2 reads YYNGEE. There are 13 residues in the CDR3. CDR3 residues: CASSVAVSYEQYF. The full variable domain, its missing parts supplied by reference TRBV9 and TRBJ2-7, is DSGVTQTPKHLITATGQRVTLRCSPRSGDLSVYWYQQSLDQGLQFLIQYYNGEERAKGNILERFSAQQFPDLHSELNLSSLELGDSALYFCASSVAVSYEQYFGPGTRLTVT.

The rearrangement links TRBV7-7 to TRBJ2-3; the D call of TRBD1 rests on TCRdb alone, since no DNA is present to check it. This CDR3 contains 17 residues. Germline V gene data show CDR1 as SSHAT and CDR2 as FNYEAQ (reference sequence). CDR3 region: CASSLVPGQGMGDTQYF.

The V call is TRBV9, the J call TRBJ1-4; TCRdb's D gene call, TRBD1, goes unchecked for lack of DNA. Germline loops: CDR1 SGDLS, CDR2 YYNGEE. This CDR3 is 14 amino acids long. This CDR3 reads CASSVGRTGEKLFF.

The chain carries TRBV7-9 and TRBJ2-7; TCRdb's D call of TRBD1 is untestable without DNA. The CDR3 is 13 amino acids. Germline CDR1 is SEHNR and CDR2 is FQNEAQ (reference sequence). CDR3 loop: CASSRDRVYEQYF.

This clonotype is medium-sized (0.01 to 0.1%) by frequency. This rearrangement joins TRBV2 to TRBJ2-7. Germline CDR1 reads SNHLY; CDR2 reads FYNNEI. The length of the CDR3 is 12 residues. Here the CDR3 reads CASSEGVLEQYF.

The J gene is TRBJ2-3, the V gene TRBV9; TCRdb returns TRBD1, unconfirmable since there is no DNA. Germline CDR1 SGDLS, CDR2 YYNGEE. The CDR3 loop spans 16 amino acids. CDR3 loop: CASSGRPATGLDTQYF.

J is TRBJ2-7 and V is TRBV4-1; TCRdb's assignment of TRBD1 cannot be checked, as there is no DNA. The CDR3 is 18 amino acids. Germline-derived CDR1 and CDR2 are MGHRA and YSYEKL. The chain's CDR3 is CASSQVHNPSGSRYEQYF.

The rearrangement links TRBV29-1 to TRBJ2-3; TCRdb gives TRBD2 as the D gene, but with no DNA this cannot be confirmed. Germline lookup yields CDR1 SQVTM and CDR2 ANQGSEA. The CDR3 consists of 12 residues. CDR3 in amino acids: CSVEQEGDTQYF.

The chain couples TRBV7-9 to TRBJ1-5. Germline V lookup: CDR1 SEHNR, CDR2 FQNEAQ (reference sequence). The CDR3 covers 13 residues. This CDR3 reads CASSLTYDQPHHF.

The chain employs TRBV7-9 and TRBJ2-1; TCRdb designates TRBD1, a call that cannot be tested without DNA. The CDR3 runs to 16 residues. Germline values: CDR1 SEHNR, CDR2 FQNEAQ (reference sequence). This CDR3 reads CASSYGPGQGANEQFF. The entire variable domain, with the rest obtained from reference TRBV7-9 and TRBJ2-1, is as follows: DTGVSQNPRHKITKRGQNVTFRCDPISEHNRLYWYRQTLGQGPEFLTYFQNEAQLEKSRLLSDRFSAERPKGSFSTLEIQRTEQGDSAMYLCASSYGPGQGANEQFFGPGTRLTVL.

This chain connects TRBV5-1 to TRBJ2-7; without DNA, the TCRdb call of TRBD1 cannot be checked. The CDR3 is 15 amino acids. Germline V gives CDR1 SGHRS, CDR2 YFSETQ. The CDR3 region is CASSLARDKTYEQYF.

The chain links TRBV9 to TRBJ2-7; TCRdb selects TRBD2, and the lack of DNA leaves this call unchecked. CDR3 length: 12 residues. CDR1 and CDR2 (germline): SGDLS, YYNGEE. This chain's CDR3 is CASSALGSEQYF.

This chain joins TRBV27 and TRBJ2-2; the TCRdb D gene call, TRBD1, has no DNA to confirm it. The CDR3 extends over 16 amino acids. From germline, CDR1 is MNHEY and CDR2 SMNVEV (reference sequence). The CDR3 sequence: CASSFSTGMDTGELFF.

The chain links TRBV20-1 to TRBJ2-3; with no DNA, the TCRdb D assignment of TRBD2 cannot be verified. Germline V gives CDR1 DFQATT, CDR2 SNEGSKA (reference sequence). The CDR3 length is 13 residues. The CDR3 loop is CSAPREGTDTQYF.

This sequence joins TRBV10-2 and TRBJ2-5; TCRdb reports TRBD1, a call that lacks DNA to check it against. This CDR3 has 13 residues. Germline CDR1 is WSHSY and CDR2 is SAAADI. The CDR3 spells CASSKDREETQYF.